These T cell receptor beta chains were read from a single sample in a study of vaccination and CD4 T cells after COVID-19. TCRdb independently ran MiXCR on the PCR reads; one entry per CDR3 protein. The sample carries thousands of distinct CDR3 sequences, roughly 23% recorded once. These receptors lack a known antigen. Material: cultured CD4+ T cells from blood. Source of these receptors: a human donor with COVID-19. Both conserved end residues are trimmed from each CDR3. The D gene is left open where the match is weak.

d_call	v_call	j_call	cdr3_aa
.	TRBV5-1	TRBJ2-1	ASSLSPGSSYNEQF
.	TRBV5-1	TRBJ1-6	ASSLEGRTNSPLH
TRBD1	TRBV12-3/TRBV12-4	TRBJ2-2	ASSYRGLDTGELF
.	TRBV20-1	TRBJ1-5	SARDPRDGHPENNQPQH
TRBD1	TRBV19	TRBJ1-5	ASSSGQGYNQPQH
TRBD2	TRBV9	TRBJ2-1	ASSVGGGSGEQF
.	TRBV7-2	TRBJ1-1	ASSDGPGTEAF
.	TRBV5-1	TRBJ1-1	ASSSAGENTEAF
TRBD2	TRBV6-1	TRBJ2-1	ASRIVAGHNEQF
.	TRBV19	TRBJ2-5	ASSTTVKETQY
TRBD2	TRBV7-2	TRBJ2-3	ASSPLGGMGRDTQY
.	TRBV20-1	TRBJ1-1	SVGRGKNTEAF
TRBD1	TRBV15	TRBJ1-4	ATSPTGEKEKLF
TRBD1	TRBV19	TRBJ1-2	ASNSIWDRGDYGYT
.	TRBV7-9	TRBJ1-1	ASSYWLGQRGTEAF
.	TRBV15	TRBJ1-5	ATSRPDSDSNQPQH
TRBD2	TRBV5-1	TRBJ2-3	ASSSDRLAGLLDTQY
.	TRBV24-1	TRBJ2-5	ATSGGATNQETQY
TRBD1	TRBV20-1	TRBJ2-5	SAESSRTGAETQY
.	TRBV7-3	TRBJ1-1	ASSLGSEGNTEAF
.	TRBV20-1	TRBJ1-1	SASAGRGYTEAF
.	TRBV25-1	TRBJ2-7	ASSDSYEQY
.	TRBV11-2	TRBJ1-3	ASKHRVSGSTIY
TRBD1	TRBV7-9	TRBJ2-3	ASSLDRGADTQY
TRBD1	TRBV6-2/TRBV6-3	TRBJ1-5	ATRQGTAEVQPQH
TRBD1	TRBV18	TRBJ1-2	ASSPKTGEGDGYT
.	TRBV2	TRBJ2-3	ASSETWLDRVNGGADTQY
TRBD1	TRBV7-7	TRBJ2-5	ASSPLPGQGETQY
TRBD2	TRBV15	TRBJ2-7	ATWGGVPNEQY